One and the same sample provided the 20 T cell receptor beta chains below, sequenced in a study of cytomegalovirus exposure and HLA in healthy donors. A multiplex PCR was run with 60 Vbeta primers and 13 Jbeta primers. Repertoires were generated with immunoSEQ multiplex PCR, while TCRdb's copy carries only in-frame clones and drops some. The table records roughly 110,000 clones, about 64% of them present only once. The sequenced material came from PBMCs. These receptors were obtained from a female donor in good health and CMV-seronegative.

Only a few counts were recorded for this clone. This sample includes further DNA sequences coding for the same CDR3. This chain links TRBV9 with TRBJ1-3; D is uncertain. The germline V gene encodes CDR1 SGDLS and CDR2 YYNGEE. The V end lost 0 bases, the J end lost 0 bases, and 4 bases lay between the germline ends. This CDR3 is 14 amino acids long. CDR3 sequence: CASSVDNSGNTIYF. The CDR3, as DNA: TGTGCCAGCAGCGTAGATAACTCTGGAAACACCATATATTTT.

V and J are TRBV6-6 and TRBJ1-5; tentative D call: TRBD1 (6 bases). The CDR3 is made up of 14 amino acids. Germline V gene lookup returns CDR1 MNHNY and CDR2 SVGAGI (reference sequence). Trimming took 6 bases from V and 5 from J, leaving 14 bases between them. The CDR3 DNA reads as TGTGCCAGCAGCCAACAGGGTGATCATCAGCCCCAGCATTTT. Protein: CASSQQGDHQPQHF.

The chain has TRBV30 and TRBJ2-7; no clear D. CDR3 length: 13 residues. The ends were cut back, 2 bases at V and 5 bases at J, with 13 bases in the middle. Germline V CDR1 and CDR2: GTSNPN, SVGIG (reference sequence). The CDR3 loop reads CAWSKQYQDEQYF. The CDR3, as DNA: TGTGCCTGGAGTAAACAGTATCAGGACGAGCAGTACTTC. Full variable domain (rest looked up from reference TRBV30 and TRBJ2-7): SQTIHQWPATLVQPVGSPLSLECTVEGTSNPNLYWYRQAAGRGLQLLFYSVGIGQISSEVPQNLSASRPQDRQFILSSKKLLLSDSGFYLCAWSKQYQDEQYFGPGTRLTVT.

The V and J genes are TRBV18 and TRBJ1-6, with D possibly matching TRBD1 (5 bases). Trimming cost V 2 bases and J 7 bases, with 6 bases left between them. The CDR3 has 13 amino acids. Germline V gene sequence: CDR1 KGHSH, CDR2 LQKENI. CDR3 nucleotides: TGTGCCAGCTCACCAGGGGCAAATTCACCCCTCCACTTT. Amino acid sequence: CASSPGANSPLHF.

The chain carries TRBV18 and TRBJ2-7; 11 bases are a match to TRBD2. Germline V gives CDR1 KGHSH, CDR2 LQKENI. The CDR3 covers 18 residues. V trimming: 3 bases; J trimming: 3 bases; junction bases outside the gene matches: 13. CDR3 DNA: TGTGCCAGCTCACCCCACAATCCCGCGACTAGCGGGAACTACGAGCAGTACTTC. It yields the protein CASSPHNPATSGNYEQYF.

This chain's CDR3 is CASSPPGLAGYNEQFF. The CDR3 DNA sequence: TGTGCCAGCAGCCCACCGGGACTAGCGGGATACAATGAGCAGTTCTTC. This chain links TRBV25-1 with TRBJ2-1; 13 nucleotides agree with TRBD2. Trimming removed 6 bases from V and 4 bases from J; junction bases left unmatched: 6. CDR3 size: 16 residues. Germline assignment: CDR1 MGHDK and CDR2 SYGVNS.

This clone was seen only a few times. V gene TRBV5-1 combines with J gene TRBJ1-4, with a tentative D call TRBD1 (6 bases). Germline assignment: CDR1 SGHRS and CDR2 YFSETQ. V gave up 0 bases and J gave up 3 bases, with 15 bases separating them. The CDR3 is 17 residues long. CDR3 region: CASSLGGGSWANEKLFF. CDR3 DNA sequence: TGCGCCAGCAGCTTGGGAGGGGGAAGTTGGGCTAATGAAAAACTGTTTTTT.

This chain uses TRBV11-2 with TRBJ2-3; unclear D gene. Germline V gene sequence: CDR1 SGHAT, CDR2 FQNNGV. The V end was cut by 5 bases, the J end by 5 bases, with 17 bases between. This CDR3 comprises 15 residues. The CDR3 sequence: CASSPPEAVVDTQYF. The CDR3 bases are TGTGCCAGCAGCCCCCCAGAGGCCGTGGTAGATACGCAGTATTTT.

The V gene is TRBV21-1, the J gene TRBJ1-1; TRBD1, the table's D call, lacks a check against the DNA. TRBV21-1 is a recognized pseudogene. The CDR3 totals 17 residues. The CDR3 DNA reads as TGTGCCAGCAGCAAAGCCCGGGACAGGGGACCGAACACTGAAGCTTTCTTT. It codes for CASSKARDRGPNTEAFF.

With regard to this clone: A junction end diverges from the germline sequence, so it may reflect a read error. The CDR3 is CASTLGGGPSSYEQYF. CDR3 DNA sequence: TGTGCCAGCACCTTAGGAGGAGGGCCGAGCTCCTACGAGCAGTACTTC. The rearrangement links TRBV7-9 to TRBJ2-7; tentative D call: TRBD2 (6 bases). The CDR3 runs to 16 residues. Germline V gives CDR1 SEHNR, CDR2 FQNEAQ (reference sequence).

The genes are TRBV27 and TRBJ2-7, with TRBD1 identical over 12 bases. CDR1 is MNHEY and CDR2 is SMNVEV in the germline V gene (reference sequence). V dropped 0 bases and J dropped 3; count of bases not matched to a gene: 3. This CDR3 contains 16 residues. This CDR3 is CASSLSGTGGLYEQYF. In DNA, the CDR3 is TGTGCCAGCAGTTTATCCGGGACAGGGGGCCTCTACGAGCAGTACTTC.

The chain links TRBV28 to TRBJ1-3; D unclear. This CDR3 is 15 amino acids long. Trimming took 3 bases from V and 2 from J, leaving 11 bases between them. Per the germline V gene, CDR1 is MDHEN and CDR2 is SYDVKM. CDR3 in amino acids: CASSLITLTGNTIYF. The DNA of the CDR3 is TGTGCCAGCAGTTTGATCACTTTGACTGGAAACACCATATATTTT. The full variable domain, its missing parts supplied by reference TRBV28 and TRBJ1-3, is DVKVTQSSRYLVKRTGEKVFLECVQDMDHENMFWYRQDPGLGLRLIYFSYDVKMKEKGDIPEGYSVSREKKERFSLILESASTNQTSMYLCASSLITLTGNTIYFGEGSWLTVV.

The rearrangement uses TRBV5-1 and TRBJ2-7, with TRBD2 matching 7 bases. The CDR3 covers 15 residues. CDR1 and CDR2 (germline): SGHRS, YFSETQ. Trimming removed 0 bases from V and 5 bases from J; junction bases left unmatched: 8. The CDR3 reads CASSLGGRRLDEQYF. CDR3 bases: TGCGCCAGCAGCTTGGGCGGGAGAAGGCTGGACGAGCAGTACTTC.

The chain couples TRBV10-3 to TRBJ2-5; D possibly corresponds to TRBD1 (5 bases). Germline loops: CDR1 ENHRY, CDR2 SYGVKD. V lost 10 bases to trimming and J lost 3 bases, with 15 bases between them. This CDR3 spans 13 amino acids. The CDR3: CASGRVIEETQYF. The CDR3 DNA follows: TGTGCCAGTGGCAGGGTGATTGAAGAGACCCAGTACTTC.

This clone has a single count. The chain employs TRBV5-6 and TRBJ2-5, with 8 bases matching TRBD2. The ends lost 1 base at V and 4 bases at J; junction bases unmatched: 9. The CDR3 loop spans 16 amino acids. The germline V gene has CDR1 SGHDT and CDR2 YYEEEE. This CDR3 reads CASSLIGTSAGETQYF. For the CDR3, the DNA is TGTGCCAGCAGCTTGATTGGGACTAGTGCAGGAGAGACCCAGTACTTC.

This clone was seen a handful of times. The V call is TRBV10-3, the J call TRBJ2-7; D gene unclear. Trimming pared 0 bases from V and 0 bases from J, leaving 9 bases between. This CDR3 has 15 amino acids. Looked up from germline, CDR1 is ENHRY and CDR2 is SYGVKD. Here the CDR3 reads CAISESPGGSYEQYF. The CDR3 DNA sequence: TGTGCCATCAGTGAGTCTCCCGGCGGCTCCTACGAGCAGTACTTC.

This clone showed up just a few times. The rearrangement joins TRBV27 to TRBJ1-2; perhaps TRBD1 as D (6 bases). This CDR3 region has 18 residues. V dropped 0 bases and J dropped 5 bases, with 22 bases sitting between them. CDR1 MNHEY and CDR2 SMNVEV come from the germline V gene (reference sequence). The CDR3 is CASSLSRPRQASWYGYTF. The CDR3 DNA reads as TGTGCCAGCAGTTTATCCCGACCCCGACAGGCCTCTTGGTATGGCTACACCTTC.

This chain links TRBV15 with TRBJ2-1; D call uncertain. Between the trimmed V and J ends, which lost 1 base and 3 bases, there was a span of 16 bases. The CDR3 has 17 residues. CDR1 is LNHNV, CDR2 YYDKDF, per germline (reference sequence). This chain's CDR3 is CATSRAVNSDLYNEQFF. Written as DNA, the CDR3 is TGTGCCACCAGCAGAGCCGTTAACAGTGACCTCTACAATGAGCAGTTCTTC.

This sequence joins TRBV9 and TRBJ2-4; 11 positions match TRBD1. Looked up from germline, CDR1 is SGDLS and CDR2 is YYNGEE. J lost 9 bases, V lost 4 bases, and 3 bases had no gene match. The CDR3 is made up of 13 amino acids. CDR3 sequence reads: CASSRDRGGIQYF. The CDR3 DNA sequence: TGTGCCAGCAGCCGGGACAGGGGGGGCATTCAGTACTTC.

With respect to this clone: Other DNA sequences in the same sample also yield this CDR3. The V gene is TRBV5-4, the J gene TRBJ1-2, with a possible D match to TRBD1 (6 bases). The V and J ends lost 5 bases and 3 bases respectively, with 11 bases between them. This CDR3 contains 13 residues. Per germline, CDR1 SGHNT and CDR2 YYREEE (reference sequence). The CDR3 DNA sequence: TGTGCCAGCAGGGAGGCAGGGGACTATGGCTACACCTTC. Amino acids: CASREAGDYGYTF.